The 12 T cell receptor beta chains below come from one sample, sequenced in a study of CD8 T cells in ankylosing spondylitis. TCRdb used MiXCR to reprocess the 5' RACE reads, holding one entry per CDR3 protein. This sample has hundreds of thousands of distinct CDR3 sequences, with 20% to 30% found just once. The specimen was blood, either unsorted or a sorted T cell fraction (not recorded which). Receptor source: a male donor with ankylosing spondylitis or in good health (not recorded which).

As for this clonotype: This may be a read error, as it is one base from a much larger clone. The gene calls are TRBV27 and TRBJ1-5; D gene unclear. Germline CDR1 MNHEY, CDR2 SMNVEV (reference sequence). Trimming shortened V by 1 base and J by 0 bases, and 7 bases separated the two germline ends. CDR3 length: 15 residues. CDR3 in DNA: TGTGCCAGCAGTTTATATGGAAATAGCAATCAGCCCCAGCATTTT. It codes for CASSLYGNSNQPQHF.

The chain recombines TRBV6-1 with TRBJ1-4; D call uncertain. Trimming pared 4 bases from V and 3 bases from J, leaving 15 bases between. CDR1 MNHNS and CDR2 SASEGT come from the germline V gene. The CDR3 has 16 residues. This CDR3 reads CASSVRQGLANEKLFF. The DNA of the CDR3 is TGTGCCAGCAGTGTACGTCAAGGGCTGGCTAATGAAAAACTGTTTTTT.

This clonotype was seen at least ten times. The rearrangement links TRBV28 to TRBJ1-2; possible D gene TRBD1, 5 bases. The V gene lost 8 bases and the J gene lost 5 bases, with 15 bases spanning the gap. The CDR3 runs 13 residues. CDR1 is MDHEN, CDR2 SYDVKM, per germline. The CDR3 protein is CASYLSGIYGYTF. The CDR3 nucleotides are TGTGCCAGCTACCTTTCAGGGATTTATGGCTACACCTTC.

The chain combines TRBV21-1 with TRBJ2-7; TRBD2 was called by the table and not checked on the DNA. TRBV21-1 is listed as a pseudogene. This CDR3 has 17 amino acids. For the CDR3, the DNA is TGTGCCAGCAGCAAAGTCGAGGCTAGCGGGAGGCCCTACGAGCAGTACTTC. It encodes CASSKVEASGRPYEQYF.

This clonotype was detected many times. J is TRBJ1-1 and V is TRBV20-1, with TRBD1 matching over 7 bases. CDR1 and CDR2 (germline): DFQATT, SNEGSKA (reference sequence). V shed 5 bases, J shed 2 bases, and the junction held 8 bases outside the gene matches. This CDR3 contains 14 residues. CDR3 coding DNA: TGCAGTGCTGCCCCCGGGACAGCAAACACTGAAGCTTTCTTT. It codes for CSAAPGTANTEAFF.

This CDR3 reads CASSVAGAKVQLQFF. In DNA form, the CDR3 reads TGTGCCAGCAGTGTAGCGGGAGCCAAGGTACAATTGCAGTTCTTC. The gene calls are TRBV28 and TRBJ2-1; 9 nucleotides agree with TRBD2. The CDR3 is 15 amino acids. Looked up from germline, CDR1 is MDHEN and CDR2 is SYDVKM. J lost 12 bases, V lost 5 bases, and 14 bases had no gene match.

This clonotype was seen many times. V is TRBV3-1 and J is TRBJ1-6; D is unresolved. The germline V gene encodes CDR1 LGHDT and CDR2 YNNKEL (reference sequence). Trimming shortened V by 0 bases and J by 6 bases, and 9 bases separated the two germline ends. The CDR3 consists of 15 residues. CDR3 amino acids: CASSQDSQTNSPLHF. The CDR3 nucleotides are TGTGCCAGCAGCCAAGACTCGCAGACTAATTCACCCCTCCACTTT.

This clonotype has a count of ten or more. The gene calls are TRBV5-1 and TRBJ2-7; D unclear. V shed 0 bases and J shed 3 bases, with 7 bases lying between them. Germline V gene sequence: CDR1 SGHRS, CDR2 YFSETQ. This CDR3 comprises 13 residues. In DNA, the CDR3 is TGCGCCAGCAGCTTGGACGCTTACTACGAGCAGTACTTC. This encodes CASSLDAYYEQYF.

The CDR3 region is CSASGSGYNEQFF. CDR3 sequence (DNA): TGCAGTGCTAGCGGGAGCGGCTACAATGAGCAGTTCTTC. The chain couples TRBV20-1 to TRBJ2-1; D might be TRBD2 (6 bases). The CDR3 sequence is 13 residues long. Trimming stripped 3 bases from V and 3 bases from J, with 9 bases between. Germline-derived CDR1 and CDR2 are DFQATT and SNEGSKA (reference sequence).

This clonotype was counted many times. The chain carries TRBV29-1 and TRBJ2-3; 9 bases fit TRBD2. V was clipped by 5 bases and J by 1 base; unmatched bases: 4. CDR1 is SQVTM and CDR2 is ANQGSEA in the germline V gene. This CDR3 region has 14 residues. In DNA form, the CDR3 reads TGCAGCGTTTCGAAGCGGGAGGGCACAGATACGCAGTATTTT. It translates to CSVSKREGTDTQYF.

This clonotype has at least ten counts. The gene calls are TRBV12-3 or TRBV12-4 and TRBJ1-5; D uncertain. Trimming stripped 4 bases from V and 0 bases from J, with 7 bases between. The CDR3 contains 14 residues. The chain's CDR3 is CASSWVNSNQPQHF. Written as DNA, the CDR3 is TGTGCCAGCAGTTGGGTTAATAGCAATCAGCCCCAGCATTTT.

The rearrangement joins TRBV20-1 to TRBJ1-1; 7 nucleotides line up with TRBD1. Germline trimming cut 8 bases from V and 0 bases from J; bases unmatched to any gene: 6. CDR3 length: 13 residues. Germline V gene sequence: CDR1 DFQATT, CDR2 SNEGSKA (reference sequence). The CDR3 coding sequence is TGCAGTCCTAAGGGACAGTTGAACACTGAAGCTTTCTTT. This encodes CSPKGQLNTEAFF.